Reported below is one T cell receptor (beta chain). Its antigen is as yet unknown. This sample was taken from a study of cytomegalovirus exposure and HLA in healthy donors. Study-wide findings and caveats: Analysis was carried out at a later point, and it linked a missense DCLRE1C variant to TCR beta V- and J-gene trimming. Per published reports, the classifier diagnosed cytomegalovirus status with high specificity and sensitivity. TCR beta sequences numbering more than 15,000 were associated with HLA alleles at 0.05 false discovery rate in a later analysis. In a later analysis, across HLA loci, associated TCR counts were highest for DRB1, lowest for HLA-C.

PCR employed 60 Vbeta and 13 Jbeta primers. This table comes from immunoSEQ multiplex PCR, and its TCRdb copy is limited to in-frame clones, with some not included. The table has approximately 200,000 clones, over 65% seen once. Trimming cost V 5 bases and J 1 base, with 14 bases left between them. Germline V gene data show CDR1 as LNHNV and CDR2 as YYDKDF (reference sequence). This CDR3 comprises 15 residues. The sequenced sample consisted of PBMCs. The receptor was derived from a man in his forties in good health and CMV-seronegative. The chain is built from TRBV15 and TRBJ2-5; maybe TRBD1 (7 bases). The CDR3 nucleotides are TGTGCCACCAGCCCGCGACAGGGACTCCAAGAGACCCAGTACTTC. Its protein product is CATSPRQGLQETQYF.